This TCR beta chain is drawn from a study of CD4 T cells in relation to SARS-CoV-2 and coronaviruses. Whole-study context: ViraFEST: roughly 9-day antigen culture of PBMCs, then TCR beta CDR3 sequencing. Study-wide findings and caveats: Crossreactive clones expanded significantly less to SARS-CoV-2 than monoreactive clones.

The CDR3 is 13 residues long. Germline loops: CDR1 LNHDA, CDR2 SQIVND (reference sequence). V lost 2 bases, J lost 6 bases, and 8 bases lay in between. CD4+ T cells from unexposed donors were obtained before the COVID-19 pandemic (2011-2018). After ten to eleven days of culture, CD4+ T cells were isolated. Cultures received half-medium IL-2 refreshes on days 3 and 7. This clone was seen a single time. The antigen is unknown. Produced via immunoSEQ multiplex PCR; TCRdb's table is partial and in-frame only. The sample holds around 20,000 clones, about 66% seen once. This chain links TRBV19 with TRBJ2-1; tentative D call: TRBD1 (5 bases). The specimen sequenced was CD4+ T cells from PBMCs, cultured in vitro. This TCR was recovered from a human donor in good health. The CDR3 bases are TGTGCCAGTAGTATACAGGGCCCCAATGAGCAGTTCTTC. This gives the protein CASSIQGPNEQFF.